Listed here are 14 T cell receptor beta chains from one sample, sequenced in a study of T-cell reconstitution after alpha-beta-depleted transplantation in children. This sample's TCRbeta library carried unique molecular identifier barcodes. MiXCR was run by TCRdb on the PCR reads, yielding one entry per CDR3 protein. The sample lists about 490,000 distinct CDR3 sequences, roughly a tenth seen once, with just over 2% in the top ten. The sequencing here drew on PBMCs, taken before TCRalphabeta/CD19-depleted stem cell transplant. All receptors derive from a child aged 2 to 9 with inherited bone marrow failure, due to receive a stem cell transplant.

This clonotype was counted ten times or more. CDR3 nucleotides: TGCGCCAGCAGCGGGGACGGACTAGCGGGGTTACGCTCCTACGAGCAGTACTTC. Amino acid sequence: CASSGDGLAGLRSYEQYF. The chain joins TRBV5-1 to TRBJ2-7, with TRBD2 matching 12 bases. Germline trimming cut 4 bases from V and 0 bases from J; bases unmatched to any gene: 11. Germline assignment: CDR1 SGHRS and CDR2 YFSETQ. This CDR3 contains 18 residues. Looking up the rest from reference TRBV5-1 and TRBJ2-7 gives the full variable domain: KAGVTQTPRYLIKTRGQQVTLSCSPISGHRSVSWYQQTPGQGLQFLFEYFSETQRNKGNFPGRFSGRQFSNSRSEMNVSTLELGDSALYLCASSGDGLAGLRSYEQYFGPGTRLTVT.

The table lists this clonotype with many counts. The chain is built from TRBV18 and TRBJ1-5; D possibly corresponds to TRBD1 (6 bases). This CDR3 is 14 amino acids long. Germline lookup yields CDR1 KGHSH and CDR2 LQKENI. V was clipped by 2 bases and J by 6 bases, with 11 bases between them. DNA for the CDR3: TGTGCCAGCTCACCAGCGGGGGGCTCTCAGCCCCAGCATTTT. Its translation is CASSPAGGSQPQHF.

Many counts were recorded for this clonotype. The V call is TRBV5-1, the J call TRBJ1-5; 10 positions match TRBD1. CDR3 length: 21 amino acids. The V gene end was trimmed by 0 bases and the J gene end by 1 base; junction bases not matched to a gene: 16. Germline CDR1 reads SGHRS; CDR2 reads YFSETQ. DNA for the CDR3: TGCGCCAGCAGCTTGGGGGGACTTGACAGGGGGCCCGTTTCGAGCAATCAGCCCCAGCATTTT. Translating gives CASSLGGLDRGPVSSNQPQHF.

V gene TRBV19 combines with J gene TRBJ2-6, with D hard to call. The V gene lost 3 bases and the J gene lost 0 bases, with 6 bases spanning the gap. This CDR3 has 15 amino acids. Germline V gives CDR1 LNHDA, CDR2 SQIVND (reference sequence). In nucleotides, the CDR3 is TGTGCCAGTAGTATTCCGAACTCTGGGGCCAACGTCCTGACTTTC. As protein: CASSIPNSGANVLTF.

This clonotype was recorded at least ten times. CDR3 region: CSASGLIGELFF. DNA for the CDR3: TGCAGTGCTTCAGGACTGATCGGGGAGCTGTTTTTT. The rearrangement joins TRBV20-1 to TRBJ2-2, with D maybe TRBD2 (5 bases). V lost 5 bases, J lost 7 bases, and 11 bases lay in between. Looked up from germline, CDR1 is DFQATT and CDR2 is SNEGSKA (reference sequence). CDR3 length: 12 amino acids.

This clonotype was picked up many times. V gene TRBV7-2 combines with J gene TRBJ2-5, with 8 bases matching TRBD1. Germline CDR1 is SGHTA and CDR2 is FQGNSA. CDR3 length equals 17 residues. V gave up 3 bases and J gave up 7 bases; unmatched junction bases: 16. This chain's CDR3 is CASSFLSGTGVYVTQYF. DNA for the CDR3: TGTGCCAGCAGCTTTCTCTCCGGGACAGGAGTATACGTGACCCAGTACTTC.

Ten or more counts support this clonotype. This chain joins TRBV4-2 and TRBJ2-1; D is unclear. Germline lookup yields CDR1 LGHNA and CDR2 YNFKEQ. The CDR3 covers 15 residues. V shed 1 base and J shed 7 bases, with 14 bases lying between them. The CDR3 DNA is TGTGCCAGCAGCCAAGGTCGACCAGCGAGGAATGAGCAGTTCTTC. Translating it yields CASSQGRPARNEQFF.

At least ten counts were recorded for this clonotype. The chain carries TRBV5-5 and TRBJ1-1, with D possibly matching TRBD1 (5 bases). The CDR3 covers 13 residues. Trimming cost V 3 bases and J 1 base, with 7 bases left between them. The germline CDR1 and CDR2 sequences are SGHKS and YYEKEE (reference sequence). The CDR3: CASSWGGNTEAFF. CDR3 DNA sequence: TGTGCCAGCAGCTGGGGGGGGAACACTGAAGCTTTCTTT.

This clonotype was counted a few times. The chain employs TRBV5-1 and TRBJ2-5; D tentatively reads TRBD1 or TRBD2 (5 bases each). This CDR3 region has 15 residues. V was pared by 4 bases and J by 2 bases, with 15 bases between. Germline V lookup: CDR1 SGHRS, CDR2 YFSETQ. The DNA of the CDR3 is TGCGCCAGCAGCCCGATGGGGACCCCTCAAGAGACCCAGTACTTC. Amino acid sequence: CASSPMGTPQETQYF. Based on the CDR3 plus reference TRBV5-1 and TRBJ2-5, the full variable domain is KAGVTQTPRYLIKTRGQQVTLSCSPISGHRSVSWYQQTPGQGLQFLFEYFSETQRNKGNFPGRFSGRQFSNSRSEMNVSTLELGDSALYLCASSPMGTPQETQYFGPGTRLLVL.

This clonotype appeared many times. The V gene is TRBV27, the J gene TRBJ1-2; D is perhaps TRBD1 (5 bases). This CDR3 has 14 amino acids. The V and J ends lost 2 bases and 2 bases respectively, with 9 bases between them. Germline CDR1 is MNHEY and CDR2 is SMNVEV (reference sequence). CDR3 in DNA: TGTGCCAGCAGTTTACGCGGGGGGAACTATGGCTACACCTTC. This codes for CASSLRGGNYGYTF.

This clonotype occurred many times. V gene TRBV29-1 combines with J gene TRBJ1-1; D might be TRBD1 (5 bases). The V gene lost 4 bases and the J gene lost 0 bases, with 12 bases spanning the gap. Germline values: CDR1 SQVTM, CDR2 ANQGSEA. The CDR3 has 14 residues. In DNA, the CDR3 is TGCAGCGTTGTGGGACTGCCCTTGAACACTGAAGCTTTCTTT. It is translated as CSVVGLPLNTEAFF.

For this clonotype: A much larger clonotype is one base distant, so this may be a read error. The chain employs TRBV24-1 and TRBJ2-2; D possibly corresponds to TRBD1 (5 bases). Trimming left V 5 bases short and J 6 bases short, with 15 bases between. This CDR3 is built from 15 residues. Germline CDR1 and CDR2: KGHDR and SFDVKD. The CDR3 is CATSAATALAGELFF. CDR3 bases: TGTGCCACCAGTGCCGCGACAGCGTTGGCCGGGGAGCTGTTTTTT.

The chain is built from TRBV19 and TRBJ2-7; 10 bases match TRBD2. Germline V CDR1 and CDR2: LNHDA, SQIVND (reference sequence). This CDR3 spans 14 amino acids. The V gene end was trimmed by 3 bases and the J gene end by 7 bases; junction bases not matched to a gene: 6. The CDR3 nucleotides read TGTGCCAGTAGTATGCTAGCGGGAGTAGGGGAGCAGTACTTC. It translates to CASSMLAGVGEQYF. Based on the CDR3 plus reference TRBV19 and TRBJ2-7, the full variable domain is DGGITQSPKYLFRKEGQNVTLSCEQNLNHDAMYWYRQDPGQGLRLIYYSQIVNDFQKGDIAEGYSVSREKKESFPLTVTSAQKNPTAFYLCASSMLAGVGEQYFGPGTRLTVT.

This clonotype was counted ten times or more. The CDR3 does not close with the conserved phenylalanine or tryptophan, likely indicating a read error. The DNA is left out, because the CDR3 cannot be placed on it with certainty; the CDR3 is given as TCRdb lists it. The chain combines TRBV12-3 or TRBV12-4 with TRBJ2-5; whether TRBD1, the table's D call, matches the DNA was not checked. The length of the CDR3 is 12 amino acids, counting both ends. CDR3 sequence reads: CASSLPGTGAEI.